This T cell receptor beta chain was sequenced for a study of blood T cell repertoires in COVID-19. CDR1 is LGHNA, CDR2 YSLEER, per germline. V was clipped by 0 bases and J by 0 bases, with 23 bases between them. The CDR3 consists of 20 residues. TCRdb's copy holds only in-frame clones and misses some; the assay was immunoSEQ multiplex PCR. Of tens of thousands of clones listed, approximately 78% are singletons. Input material: peripheral blood. The chain uses TRBV4-3 and TRBJ1-2, with TRBD1 as a possible D gene (6 bases). The receptor comes from a woman at least 80 years old with acute or convalescent COVID-19. CDR3 loop: CASSQEYRVARPYPNYGYTF. CDR3 bases: TGCGCCAGCAGCCAAGAGTACAGGGTAGCTCGCCCGTACCCTAACTATGGCTACACCTTC.